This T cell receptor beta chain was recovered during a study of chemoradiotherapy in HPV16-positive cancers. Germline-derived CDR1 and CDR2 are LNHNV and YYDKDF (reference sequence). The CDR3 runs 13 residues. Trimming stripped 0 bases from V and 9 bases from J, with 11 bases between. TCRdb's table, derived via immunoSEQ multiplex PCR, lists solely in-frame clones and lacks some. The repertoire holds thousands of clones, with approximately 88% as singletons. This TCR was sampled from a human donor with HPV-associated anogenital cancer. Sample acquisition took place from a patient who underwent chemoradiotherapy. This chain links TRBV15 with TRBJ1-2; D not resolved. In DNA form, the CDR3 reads TGTGCCACCAGCAGAGAGAGGGATGTTAGCTACACCTTC. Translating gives CATSRERDVSYTF.